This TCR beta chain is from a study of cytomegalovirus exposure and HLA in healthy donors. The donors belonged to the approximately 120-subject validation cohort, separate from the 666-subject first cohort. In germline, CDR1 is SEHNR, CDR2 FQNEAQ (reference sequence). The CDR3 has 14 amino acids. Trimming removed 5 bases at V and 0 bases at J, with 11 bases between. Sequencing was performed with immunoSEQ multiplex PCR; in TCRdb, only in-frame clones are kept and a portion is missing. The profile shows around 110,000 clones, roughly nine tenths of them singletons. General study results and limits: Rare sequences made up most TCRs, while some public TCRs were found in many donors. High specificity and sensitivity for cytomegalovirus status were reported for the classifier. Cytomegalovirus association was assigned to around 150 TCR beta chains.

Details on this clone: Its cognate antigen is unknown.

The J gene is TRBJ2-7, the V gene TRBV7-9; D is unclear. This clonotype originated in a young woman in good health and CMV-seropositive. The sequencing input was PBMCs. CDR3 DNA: TGTGCCAGCAGCCGCGGCCCGAGCTCCTACGAGCAGTACTTC. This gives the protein CASSRGPSSYEQYF.